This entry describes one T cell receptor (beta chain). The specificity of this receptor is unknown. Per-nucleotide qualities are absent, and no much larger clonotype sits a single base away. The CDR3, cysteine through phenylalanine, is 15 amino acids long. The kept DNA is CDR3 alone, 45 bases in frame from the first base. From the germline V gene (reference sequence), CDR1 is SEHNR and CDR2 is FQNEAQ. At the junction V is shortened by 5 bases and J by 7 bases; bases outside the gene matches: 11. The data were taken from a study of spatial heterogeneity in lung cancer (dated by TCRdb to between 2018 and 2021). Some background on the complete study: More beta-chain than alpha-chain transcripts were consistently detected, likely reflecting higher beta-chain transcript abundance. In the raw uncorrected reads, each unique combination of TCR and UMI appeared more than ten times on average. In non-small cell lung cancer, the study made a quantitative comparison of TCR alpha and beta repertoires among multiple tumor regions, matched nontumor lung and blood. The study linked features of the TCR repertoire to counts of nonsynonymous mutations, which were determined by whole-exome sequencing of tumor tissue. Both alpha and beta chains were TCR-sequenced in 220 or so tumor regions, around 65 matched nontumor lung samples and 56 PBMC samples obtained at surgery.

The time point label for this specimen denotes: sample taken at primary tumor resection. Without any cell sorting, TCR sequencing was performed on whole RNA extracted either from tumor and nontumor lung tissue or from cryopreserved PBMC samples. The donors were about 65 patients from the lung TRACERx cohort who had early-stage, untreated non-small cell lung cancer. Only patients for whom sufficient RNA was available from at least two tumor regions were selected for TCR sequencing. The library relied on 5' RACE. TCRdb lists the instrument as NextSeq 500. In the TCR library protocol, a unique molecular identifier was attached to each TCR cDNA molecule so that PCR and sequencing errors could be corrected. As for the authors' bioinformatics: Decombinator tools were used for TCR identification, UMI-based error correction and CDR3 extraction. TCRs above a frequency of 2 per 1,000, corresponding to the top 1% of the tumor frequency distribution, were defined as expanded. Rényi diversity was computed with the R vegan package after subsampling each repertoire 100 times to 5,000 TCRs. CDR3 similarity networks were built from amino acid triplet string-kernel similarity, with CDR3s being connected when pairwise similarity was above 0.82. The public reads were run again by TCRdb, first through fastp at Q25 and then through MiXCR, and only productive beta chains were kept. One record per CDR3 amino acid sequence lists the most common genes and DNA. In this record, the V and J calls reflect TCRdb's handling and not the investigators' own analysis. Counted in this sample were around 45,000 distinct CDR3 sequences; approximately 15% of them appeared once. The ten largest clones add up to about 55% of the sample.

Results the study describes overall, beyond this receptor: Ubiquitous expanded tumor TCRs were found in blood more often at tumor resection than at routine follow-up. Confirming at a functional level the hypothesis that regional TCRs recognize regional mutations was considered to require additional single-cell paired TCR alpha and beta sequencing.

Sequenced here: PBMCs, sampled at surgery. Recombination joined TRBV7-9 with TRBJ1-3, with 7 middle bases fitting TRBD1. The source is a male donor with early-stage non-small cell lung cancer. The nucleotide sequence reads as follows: TGTGCCAGCAGCCCAGAGACAGGGATACGGAACACCATATATTTT. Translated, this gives CASSPETGIRNTIYF. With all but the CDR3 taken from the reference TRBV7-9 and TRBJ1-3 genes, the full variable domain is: DTGVSQNPRHKITKRGQNVTFRCDPISEHNRLYWYRQTLGQGPEFLTYFQNEAQLEKSRLLSDRFSAERPKGSFSTLEIQRTEQGDSAMYLCASSPETGIRNTIYFGEGSWLTVV.